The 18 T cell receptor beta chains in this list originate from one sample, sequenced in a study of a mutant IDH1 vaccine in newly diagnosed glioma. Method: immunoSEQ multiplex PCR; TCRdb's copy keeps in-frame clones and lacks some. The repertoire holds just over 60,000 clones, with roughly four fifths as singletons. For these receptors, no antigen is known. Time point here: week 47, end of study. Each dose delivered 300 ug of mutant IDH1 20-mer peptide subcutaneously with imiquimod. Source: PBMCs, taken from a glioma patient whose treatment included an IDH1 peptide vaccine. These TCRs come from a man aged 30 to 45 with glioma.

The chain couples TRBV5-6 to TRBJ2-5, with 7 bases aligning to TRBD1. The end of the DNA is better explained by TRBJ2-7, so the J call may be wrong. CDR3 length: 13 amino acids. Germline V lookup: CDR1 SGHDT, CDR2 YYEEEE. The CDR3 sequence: CASSSTGNYEQYF. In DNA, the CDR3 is TGTGCCAGCAGCTCGACAGGGAACTACGAGCAGTACTTC.

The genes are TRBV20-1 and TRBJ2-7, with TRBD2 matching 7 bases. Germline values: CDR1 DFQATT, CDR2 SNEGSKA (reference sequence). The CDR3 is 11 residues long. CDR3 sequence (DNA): TGCACCGCGGGAGACTCCTACGAGCAGTACTTC. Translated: CTAGDSYEQYF.

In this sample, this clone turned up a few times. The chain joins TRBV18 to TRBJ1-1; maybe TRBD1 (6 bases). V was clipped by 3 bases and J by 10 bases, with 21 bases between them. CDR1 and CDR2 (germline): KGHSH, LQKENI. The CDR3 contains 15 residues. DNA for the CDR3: TGTGCCAGCTCACCGGACTTTGTGGGGGGCGGTGGAGCTTTCTTT. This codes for CASSPDFVGGGGAFF.

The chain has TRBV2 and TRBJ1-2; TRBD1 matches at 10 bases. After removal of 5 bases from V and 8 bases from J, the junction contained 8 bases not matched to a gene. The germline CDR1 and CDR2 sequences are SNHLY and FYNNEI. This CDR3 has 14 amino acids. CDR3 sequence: CASSTRQGARGYTF. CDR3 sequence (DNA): TGTGCCAGCAGTACCCGACAGGGGGCTAGGGGCTACACCTTC.

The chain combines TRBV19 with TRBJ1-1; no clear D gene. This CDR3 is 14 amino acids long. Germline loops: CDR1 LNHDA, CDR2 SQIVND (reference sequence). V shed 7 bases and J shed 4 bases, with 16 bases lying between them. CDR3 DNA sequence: TGTGCCAGTACCCGAACGGGTAGGGCCACTGAAGCTTTCTTT. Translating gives CASTRTGRATEAFF.

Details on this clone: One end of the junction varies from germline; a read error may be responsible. The CDR3 region has the DNA TGTGTCAGCAGCGCCGACAGGGGGTTCCAGCCCCAGCATTTT. The encoded protein is CVSSADRGFQPQHF. The rearrangement joins TRBV5-6 to TRBJ1-5; 9 bases align to TRBD1. CDR1 is SGHDT and CDR2 is YYEEEE in the germline V gene. The length of the CDR3 is 14 residues.

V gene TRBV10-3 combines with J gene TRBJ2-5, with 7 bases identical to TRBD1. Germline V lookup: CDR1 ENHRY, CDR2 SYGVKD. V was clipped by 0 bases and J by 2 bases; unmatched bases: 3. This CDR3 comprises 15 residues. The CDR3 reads CAISESETGQETQYF. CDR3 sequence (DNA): TGTGCCATCAGTGAGTCGGAGACAGGGCAAGAGACCCAGTACTTC.

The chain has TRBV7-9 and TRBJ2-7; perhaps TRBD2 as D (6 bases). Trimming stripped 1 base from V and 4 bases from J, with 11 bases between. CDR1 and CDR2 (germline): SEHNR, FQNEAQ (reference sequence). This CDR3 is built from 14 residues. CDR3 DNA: TGTGCCAGCAGCTTAGTAGGGGAGGCTTACGAGCAGTACTTC. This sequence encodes CASSLVGEAYEQYF.

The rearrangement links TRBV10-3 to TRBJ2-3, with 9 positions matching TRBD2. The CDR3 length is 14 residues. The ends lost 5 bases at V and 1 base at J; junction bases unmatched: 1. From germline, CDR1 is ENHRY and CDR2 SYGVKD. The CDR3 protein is CAISQRGGTDTQYF. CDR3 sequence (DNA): TGTGCCATCAGTCAGCGGGGGGGCACAGATACGCAGTATTTT.

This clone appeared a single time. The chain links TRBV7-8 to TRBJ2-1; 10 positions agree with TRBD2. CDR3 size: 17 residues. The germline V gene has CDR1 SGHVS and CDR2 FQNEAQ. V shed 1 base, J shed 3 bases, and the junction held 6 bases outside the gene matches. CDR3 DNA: TGTGCCAGCAGCTTAGGGCTAGCGGGGGTAGTCTACAATGAGCAGTTCTTC. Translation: CASSLGLAGVVYNEQFF.

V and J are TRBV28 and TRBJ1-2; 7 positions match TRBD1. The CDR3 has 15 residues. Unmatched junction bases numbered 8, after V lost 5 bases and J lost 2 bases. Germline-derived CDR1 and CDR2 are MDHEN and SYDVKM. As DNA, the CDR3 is TGTGCCAGCAGTCCCCCCGACAGGGAGAACTATGGCTACACCTTC. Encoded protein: CASSPPDRENYGYTF.

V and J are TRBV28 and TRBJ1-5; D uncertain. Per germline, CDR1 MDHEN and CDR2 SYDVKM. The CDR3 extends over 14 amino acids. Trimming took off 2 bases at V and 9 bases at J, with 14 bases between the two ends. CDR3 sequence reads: CASSLQAGLWPQHF. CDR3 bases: TGTGCCAGCAGTTTACAGGCGGGGTTATGGCCCCAGCATTTT.

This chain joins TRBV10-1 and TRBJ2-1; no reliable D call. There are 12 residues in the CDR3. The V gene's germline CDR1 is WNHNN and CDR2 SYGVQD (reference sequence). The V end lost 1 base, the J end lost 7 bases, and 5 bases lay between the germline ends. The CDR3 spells CASSEYGNEQFF. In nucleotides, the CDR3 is TGCGCCAGCAGTGAGTACGGGAATGAGCAGTTCTTC.

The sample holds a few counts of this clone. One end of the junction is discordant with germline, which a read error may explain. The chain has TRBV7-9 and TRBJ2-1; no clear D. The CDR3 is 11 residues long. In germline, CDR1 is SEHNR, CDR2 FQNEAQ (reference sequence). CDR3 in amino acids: CVSDAGNEQFF. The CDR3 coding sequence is TGTGTCAGCGACGCCGGCAATGAGCAGTTCTTC. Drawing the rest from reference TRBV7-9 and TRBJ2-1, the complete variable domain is DTGVSQNPRHKITKRGQNVTFRCDPISEHNRLYWYRQTLGQGPEFLTYFQNEAQLEKSRLLSDRFSAERPKGSFSTLEIQRTEQGDSAMYLCVSDAGNEQFFGPGTRLTVL.

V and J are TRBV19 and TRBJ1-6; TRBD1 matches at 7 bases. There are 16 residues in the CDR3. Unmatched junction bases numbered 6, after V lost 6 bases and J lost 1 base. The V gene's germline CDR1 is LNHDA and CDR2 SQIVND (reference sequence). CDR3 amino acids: CASRKTGFSYNSPLHF. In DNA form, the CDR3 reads TGTGCCAGTAGAAAGACAGGGTTTTCCTATAATTCACCCCTCCACTTT.

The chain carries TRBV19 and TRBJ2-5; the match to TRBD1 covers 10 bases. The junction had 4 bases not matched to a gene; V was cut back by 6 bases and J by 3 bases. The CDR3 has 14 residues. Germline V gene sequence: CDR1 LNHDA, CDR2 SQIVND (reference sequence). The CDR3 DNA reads TGTGCCAGTAGGGACAGGGGGGAAAAAGAGACCCAGTACTTC. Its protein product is CASRDRGEKETQYF.

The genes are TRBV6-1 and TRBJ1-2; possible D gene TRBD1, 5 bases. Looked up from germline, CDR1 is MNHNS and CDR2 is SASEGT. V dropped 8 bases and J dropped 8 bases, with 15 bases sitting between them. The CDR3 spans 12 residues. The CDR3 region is CASCGEGRGYTF. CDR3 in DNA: TGTGCCAGCTGCGGCGAGGGGCGAGGCTACACCTTC.

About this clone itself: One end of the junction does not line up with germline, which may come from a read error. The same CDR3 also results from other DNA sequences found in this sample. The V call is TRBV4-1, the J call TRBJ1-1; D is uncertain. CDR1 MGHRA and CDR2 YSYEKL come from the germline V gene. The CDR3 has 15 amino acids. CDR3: CASSHVGQLNTEAFF. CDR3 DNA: TGCGCCAGTAGCCACGTCGGTCAGCTTAACACTGAAGCTTTCTTT.